This TCR beta chain comes out of a study of early T cells in non-severe SARS-CoV-2 infection. The CDR3 extends over 13 amino acids. V lost 8 bases and J lost 4, with 12 bases in between. Germline lookup yields CDR1 SGHTA and CDR2 FQGTGA. The TCR library protocol was used to attach unique molecular identifiers. These identifiers were attached to individual cDNA molecules. Using its own MiXCR run on the 5' RACE reads, TCRdb lists one record per CDR3 protein. The repertoire holds roughly 70,000 distinct CDR3 sequences, around 21% seen once, with 16% in the top ten. The genes are TRBV7-3 and TRBJ2-1; D ambiguous. The sequencing used whole blood, collected at baseline. This sequence originates from an adult who was a healthcare worker with PCR-confirmed SARS-CoV-2 infection or an uninfected control (not recorded which). The CDR3 DNA reads as TGTGCCAGCCAGGACCCTGGGTACAATGAGCAGTTCTTC. It specifies CASQDPGYNEQFF.